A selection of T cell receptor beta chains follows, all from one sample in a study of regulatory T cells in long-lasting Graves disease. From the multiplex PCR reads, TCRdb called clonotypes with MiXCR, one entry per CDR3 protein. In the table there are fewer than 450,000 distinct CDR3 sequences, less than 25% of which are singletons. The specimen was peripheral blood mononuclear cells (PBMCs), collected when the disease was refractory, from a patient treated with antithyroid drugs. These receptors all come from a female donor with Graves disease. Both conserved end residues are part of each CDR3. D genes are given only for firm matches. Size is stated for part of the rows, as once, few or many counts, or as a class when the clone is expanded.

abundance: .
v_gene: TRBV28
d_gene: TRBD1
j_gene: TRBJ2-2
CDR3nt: TGTGCCAGCAGTTCCAGGGGGCCGAGCGGGGAGCTGTTTTTT
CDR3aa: CASSSRGPSGELFF

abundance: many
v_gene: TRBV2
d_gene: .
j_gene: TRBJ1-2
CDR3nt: TGTGCCAGCAGTCCCCGTGAGGGGCCCTATGGCTACACCTTC
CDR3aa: CASSPREGPYGYTF

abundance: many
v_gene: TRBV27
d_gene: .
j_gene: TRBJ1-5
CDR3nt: TGTGCCAGCAGTGACAGGTACGGGCAGCCCCAGCATTTT
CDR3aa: CASSDRYGQPQHF

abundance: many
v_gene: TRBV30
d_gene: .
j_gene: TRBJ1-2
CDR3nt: TGTGCCTGGAGTGTAGGCAGACGCTACACCTTC
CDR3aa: CAWSVGRRYTF

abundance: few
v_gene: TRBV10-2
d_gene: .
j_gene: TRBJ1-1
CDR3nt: TGCGCCAGCAGGGTTCTATTGAACACTGAAGCTTTCTTT
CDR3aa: CASRVLLNTEAFF

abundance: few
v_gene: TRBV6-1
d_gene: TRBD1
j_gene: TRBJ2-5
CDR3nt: TGTGCCGGCAGGCCCCTCCGGGACAGGGCTTTGGGGGAGACCCAGTACTTC
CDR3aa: CAGRPLRDRALGETQYF

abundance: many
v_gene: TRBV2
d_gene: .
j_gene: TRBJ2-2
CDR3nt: TGTGCCAGCAGTGAAAGAGGGACCACCGGGGAGCTGTTTTTT
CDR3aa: CASSERGTTGELFF

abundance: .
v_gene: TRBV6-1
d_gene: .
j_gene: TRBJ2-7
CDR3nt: TGTGCCAGCAGAGCTAATTACGAGCAGTACTTC
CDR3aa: CASRANYEQYF

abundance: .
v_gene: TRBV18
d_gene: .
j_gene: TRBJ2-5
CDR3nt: TGTGCCAGCTCACCACCGCGGGACAAGCACCAAGAGACCCAGTACTTC
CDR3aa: CASSPPRDKHQETQYF

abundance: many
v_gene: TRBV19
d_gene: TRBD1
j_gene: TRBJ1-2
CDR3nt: TGTGCCAGTAGTAAACGGACAGGGGGCGATAACTATGGCTACACCTTC
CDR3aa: CASSKRTGGDNYGYTF

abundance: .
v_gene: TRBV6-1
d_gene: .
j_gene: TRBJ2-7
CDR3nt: TGTGCCAGCAGGGAGGGACTTGGGCAGTACTTC
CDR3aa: CASREGLGQYF

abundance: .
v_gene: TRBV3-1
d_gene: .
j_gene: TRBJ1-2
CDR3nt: TGTGCCAGCAGCCTCAAGGGAGGGGCCGGCTACACCTTC
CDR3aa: CASSLKGGAGYTF